Shown below are 24 T cell receptor beta chains from a single sample sequenced in a study of long-term antiretroviral therapy in people with HIV. They ran version v3.0 of the immunoSEQ assay at survey level. Here immunoSEQ multiplex PCR was the method, and the copy in TCRdb shows in-frame clones only, minus some. The sample gives roughly 35,000 clones, over 85% of which show up once; less than 4% is in the top ten. Sequencing used unsorted PBMCs, obtained around 5 years after starting antiretroviral therapy. All receptors derive from a woman between 50 and 59 years old with HIV.

The rearrangement uses TRBV19 and TRBJ1-1, with 7 bases aligning to TRBD1. Per germline, CDR1 LNHDA and CDR2 SQIVND (reference sequence). The CDR3 runs to 14 residues. The V and J ends lost 7 bases and 8 bases, in that order; junction bases with no gene match: 13. CDR3 loop: CASMGGGRVREAFF. CDR3 DNA sequence: TGTGCCAGTATGGGAGGGGGCCGAGTTCGGGAAGCTTTCTTT. Full variable domain (rest looked up from reference TRBV19 and TRBJ1-1): DGGITQSPKYLFRKEGQNVTLSCEQNLNHDAMYWYRQDPGQGLRLIYYSQIVNDFQKGDIAEGYSVSREKKESFPLTVTSAQKNPTAFYLCASMGGGRVREAFFGQGTRLTVV.

The rearrangement joins TRBV5-1 to TRBJ1-4, with TRBD1 matching over 7 bases. Trimming took 4 bases from V and 3 from J; bases not matched to a gene: 6. The CDR3 extends over 15 amino acids. Germline CDR1 is SGHRS and CDR2 is YFSETQ. DNA for the CDR3: TGCGCCAGCAGCGCCTCAGGGGGTTCTAATGAAAAACTGTTTTTT. It is translated as CASSASGGSNEKLFF.

CDR3 amino acids: CASSYFEGDEQYF. The CDR3 DNA reads TGTGCCAGCAGTTACTTTGAGGGCGACGAGCAGTACTTC. The chain links TRBV6-6 to TRBJ2-7, with a tentative D call TRBD2 (5 bases). The germline V gene encodes CDR1 MNHNY and CDR2 SVGAGI (reference sequence). V lost 1 base and J lost 5, with 9 bases in between. The CDR3 extends over 13 amino acids.

The chain carries TRBV7-9 and TRBJ1-2; 9 bases agree with TRBD1. J gave up 2 bases and V 7 bases, and 14 bases lay outside the gene matches. The CDR3 has 17 amino acids. Germline CDR1 is SEHNR and CDR2 is FQNEAQ (reference sequence). The CDR3 nucleotides are TGTGCCAGCACCCACCGGGACAGGGCTAATCCGAACTATGGCTACACCTTC. This translates into CASTHRDRANPNYGYTF.

The chain recombines TRBV5-1 with TRBJ2-3, with TRBD1 matching over 8 bases. Germline V gives CDR1 SGHRS, CDR2 YFSETQ. The junction had 11 bases not matched to a gene; V was cut back by 4 bases and J by 4 bases. The CDR3 loop spans 16 amino acids. This CDR3 is CASSPIPGQGADTQYF. In nucleotides, the CDR3 is TGCGCCAGCAGCCCTATTCCCGGACAGGGCGCAGATACGCAGTATTTT.

This chain joins TRBV5-1 and TRBJ2-4, with D tentatively TRBD1 (5 bases). The CDR3 has 14 amino acids. Per germline, CDR1 SGHRS and CDR2 YFSETQ. The V end lost 0 bases, the J end lost 2 bases, and 6 bases lay between the germline ends. The CDR3: CASSLGGTKNIQYF. The CDR3 bases are TGCGCCAGCAGCTTGGGGGGCACCAAAAACATTCAGTACTTC. Combining the CDR3 with reference TRBV5-1 and TRBJ2-4 gives the whole variable domain KAGVTQTPRYLIKTRGQQVTLSCSPISGHRSVSWYQQTPGQGLQFLFEYFSETQRNKGNFPGRFSGRQFSNSRSEMNVSTLELGDSALYLCASSLGGTKNIQYFGAGTRLSVL.

This clone was seen only once. The chain uses TRBV7-2 and TRBJ2-5; D is unclear. Germline loops: CDR1 SGHTA, CDR2 FQGNSA. The CDR3 extends over 13 amino acids. V lost 5 bases to trimming and J lost 5 bases, with 12 bases between them. This CDR3 reads CASSPLVMETQYF. The CDR3 nucleotides read TGTGCCAGCAGCCCTCTAGTTATGGAGACCCAGTACTTC.

The J gene is TRBJ1-6, the V gene TRBV7-8, with 11 bases lining up with TRBD1. V was pared by 5 bases and J by 9 bases, with 12 bases of the junction left unmatched. This CDR3 region has 17 residues. In germline, CDR1 is SGHVS, CDR2 FQNEAQ. The CDR3 is CASSPPRTGGIGSPLHF. CDR3 nucleotide sequence: TGTGCCAGCAGCCCGCCCCGGACAGGGGGCATCGGTTCACCCCTCCACTTT.

This chain uses TRBV11-1 with TRBJ1-2; a weak D match, TRBD1 (5 bases). Trimming cost V 3 bases and J 4 bases, with 15 bases left between them. Germline CDR1 SGHAT, CDR2 FQDESV (reference sequence). The CDR3 runs 15 residues. The CDR3 reads CASSLEAGGTYGYTF. The CDR3, as DNA: TGTGCCAGCAGCTTGGAAGCAGGCGGGACCTATGGCTACACCTTC.

The CDR3 nucleotides read TGTGCCAGCAGCCACCCCGGTGGAGATACGCAGTATTTT. This encodes CASSHPGGDTQYF. The gene calls are TRBV11-1 and TRBJ2-3, with D unresolved. In germline, CDR1 is SGHAT, CDR2 FQDESV (reference sequence). This CDR3 has 13 amino acids. V lost 5 bases and J 5 bases, leaving 11 bases between the germline ends.

The chain has TRBV18 and TRBJ2-7; the match to TRBD1 covers 10 bases. The CDR3 extends over 15 amino acids. J was trimmed by 3 bases and V by 6 bases; bases with no gene match: 8. Germline V gene sequence: CDR1 KGHSH, CDR2 LQKENI. In DNA form, the CDR3 reads TGTGCCAGCTCTCCGCTCAGGACAGGGGGCTACGAGCAGTACTTC. It specifies CASSPLRTGGYEQYF.

V gene TRBV10-1 combines with J gene TRBJ2-1, with 13 bases identical to TRBD2. After removal of 6 bases from V and 8 bases from J, the junction contained 7 bases not matched to a gene. There are 15 residues in the CDR3. Germline values: CDR1 WNHNN, CDR2 SYGVQD (reference sequence). The CDR3 protein is CASRKTSGGYHEQFF. Here the CDR3 DNA reads TGCGCCAGCAGGAAGACTAGCGGGGGGTATCATGAGCAGTTCTTC.

The genes are TRBV7-2 and TRBJ1-1; D gene ambiguous. Germline V gives CDR1 SGHTA, CDR2 FQGNSA. V was cut by 2 bases and J by 3 bases, with 13 bases left in between. The CDR3 is 15 amino acids. The CDR3 region has the DNA TGTGCCAGCAGCTTATCCGGGAATATATACACTGAAGCTTTCTTT. It codes for CASSLSGNIYTEAFF.

V gene TRBV6-6 combines with J gene TRBJ2-3; 11 positions agree with TRBD2. The CDR3 contains 15 residues. CDR1 and CDR2 from the germline V gene are MNHNY and SVGAGI (reference sequence). The J segment lost 6 bases and the V segment lost 5 bases, leaving 7 bases of the junction unmatched. This chain's CDR3 is CASSALAGGQDTQYF. The CDR3 region has the DNA TGTGCCAGCAGTGCCTTAGCGGGGGGGCAGGATACGCAGTATTTT.

This sequence joins TRBV27 and TRBJ2-3; the D is unclear. Deletions cut 3 bases from V and 4 bases from J, with 11 bases between. Germline V gene lookup returns CDR1 MNHEY and CDR2 SMNVEV (reference sequence). This CDR3 spans 14 amino acids. DNA of the CDR3: TGTGCCAGCAGTTTTTACGGGTCCCCAGATACGCAGTATTTT. The encoded protein is CASSFYGSPDTQYF.

The chain uses TRBV5-6 and TRBJ2-7; maybe TRBD1 (6 bases). Trimming stripped 4 bases from V and 2 bases from J, with 10 bases between. In germline, CDR1 is SGHDT, CDR2 YYEEEE. The CDR3 is 13 residues long. CDR3 residues: CASSVQGTYEQYF. The CDR3 DNA sequence: TGTGCCAGCAGCGTACAGGGAACCTACGAGCAGTACTTC.

The rearrangement links TRBV27 to TRBJ2-3, with 14 bases that match TRBD2. The germline V gene has CDR1 MNHEY and CDR2 SMNVEV (reference sequence). The CDR3 has 17 residues. The trim removed 6 bases at V and 1 base at J, leaving 6 bases unmatched. CDR3 bases: TGTGCCAGCAGGCGACTAGCGGGGGGGTCCGGCACAGATACGCAGTATTTT. Translation: CASRRLAGGSGTDTQYF.

The rearrangement links TRBV6-6 to TRBJ2-5, with D unclear. Trimming took off 0 bases at V and 5 bases at J, with 10 bases between the two ends. The CDR3 sequence is 14 residues long. Germline CDR1 and CDR2: MNHNY and SVGAGI (reference sequence). As DNA, the CDR3 is TGTGCCAGCAGTTACTCTACTCTGGGGGAGACCCAGTACTTC. It is translated as CASSYSTLGETQYF.

The rearrangement links TRBV5-1 to TRBJ2-1; 8 bases fit TRBD1. J lost 5 bases, V lost 0 bases, and 10 bases had no gene match. Germline-derived CDR1 and CDR2 are SGHRS and YFSETQ. CDR3 length: 17 amino acids. The CDR3 sequence is CASSLGIGTGPHNEQFF. The DNA for the CDR3 is TGCGCCAGCAGCTTGGGGATTGGGACAGGCCCGCACAATGAGCAGTTCTTC.

This sequence joins TRBV27 and TRBJ1-1; possible D gene TRBD1, 6 bases. The CDR3 has 14 residues. CDR1 is MNHEY and CDR2 is SMNVEV in the germline V gene (reference sequence). The germline V and J ends were trimmed by 0 bases and 1 base, with 6 bases remaining between them. The CDR3 bases are TGTGCCAGCAGTTTATCGACAGGGAACACTGAAGCTTTCTTT. Translated, it gives CASSLSTGNTEAFF.

The gene calls are TRBV2 and TRBJ2-2, with D possibly TRBD1 on 6 matching bases. CDR1 and CDR2 (germline): SNHLY, FYNNEI. The V end was cut by 4 bases, the J end by 8 bases, with 11 bases between. This CDR3 has 13 amino acids. CDR3: CASSGRGVGELFF. The CDR3 coding sequence is TGTGCCAGCAGTGGCAGGGGAGTGGGGGAGCTGTTTTTT.

The CDR3 DNA follows: TGCGCCAGCAGCTTGGCCTCGTTAGCGAGTAGGGAGACCCAGTACTTC. It translates to CASSLASLASRETQYF. The chain carries TRBV5-1 and TRBJ2-5; possibly TRBD2 for D (5 bases). V lost 0 bases and J lost 5, with 17 bases in between. Germline V gives CDR1 SGHRS, CDR2 YFSETQ. This CDR3 spans 16 amino acids.

This chain links TRBV7-6 with TRBJ2-2; D tentatively fits TRBD1 or TRBD2 (6 bases each). Trimming left V 2 bases short and J 4 bases short, with 20 bases between. The CDR3 sequence is 18 residues long. Germline V gives CDR1 SGHVS, CDR2 FNYEAQ. CDR3 loop: CASSLRLGGRKSTGELFF. CDR3 in DNA: TGTGCCAGCAGCTTAAGGTTGGGGGGCAGGAAATCCACCGGGGAGCTGTTTTTT.

V usage is TRBV7-3 and J usage is TRBJ2-2; D is unresolved. Trimming took off 1 base at V and 4 bases at J, with 4 bases between the two ends. The CDR3 loop spans 13 amino acids. Looked up from germline, CDR1 is SGHTA and CDR2 is FQGTGA. Here the CDR3 DNA reads TGTGCCAGCAGCTTAAGTTTCACCGGGGAGCTGTTTTTT. It yields the protein CASSLSFTGELFF.